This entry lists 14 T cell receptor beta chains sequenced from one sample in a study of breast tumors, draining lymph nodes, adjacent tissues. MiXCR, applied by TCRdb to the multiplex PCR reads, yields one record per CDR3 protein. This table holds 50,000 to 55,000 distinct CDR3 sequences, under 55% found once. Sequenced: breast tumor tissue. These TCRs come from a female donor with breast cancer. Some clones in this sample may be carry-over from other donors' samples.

The CDR3 sequence is CASGSVGGQKYKEKLFF. CDR3 in DNA: TGTGCCAGCGGTTCCGTCGGGGGACAGAAATATAAAGAAAAACTGTTTTTT. This chain connects TRBV7-8 to TRBJ1-4; 7 nucleotides align to TRBD1. The CDR3 is 17 residues long. Germline CDR1 SGHVS, CDR2 FQNEAQ. V dropped 8 bases and J dropped 8; count of bases not matched to a gene: 20.

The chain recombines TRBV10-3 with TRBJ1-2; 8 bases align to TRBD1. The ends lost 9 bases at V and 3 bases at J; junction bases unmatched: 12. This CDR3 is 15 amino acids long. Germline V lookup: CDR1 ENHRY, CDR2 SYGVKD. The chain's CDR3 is CAIRITGQGDYGYTF. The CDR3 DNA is TGTGCCATTCGTATAACCGGACAGGGAGACTATGGCTACACCTTC.

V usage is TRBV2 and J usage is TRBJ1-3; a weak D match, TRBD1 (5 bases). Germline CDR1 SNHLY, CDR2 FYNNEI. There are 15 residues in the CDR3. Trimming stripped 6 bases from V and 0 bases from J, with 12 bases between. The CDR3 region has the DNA TGTGCCAGCAGGGCGGGACGGAGCTCTGGAAACACCATATATTTT. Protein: CASRAGRSSGNTIYF.

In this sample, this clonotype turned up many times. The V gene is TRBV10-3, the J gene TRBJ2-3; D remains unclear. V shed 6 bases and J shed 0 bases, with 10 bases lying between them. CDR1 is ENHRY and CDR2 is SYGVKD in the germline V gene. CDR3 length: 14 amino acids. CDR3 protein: CAIRFTSSTDTQYF. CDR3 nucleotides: TGTGCCATCAGATTTACTTCTAGCACAGATACGCAGTATTTT.

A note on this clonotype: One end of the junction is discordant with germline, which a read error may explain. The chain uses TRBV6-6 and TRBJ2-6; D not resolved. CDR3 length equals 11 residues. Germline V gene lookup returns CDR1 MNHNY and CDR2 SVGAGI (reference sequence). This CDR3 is CASKRSNTEAF. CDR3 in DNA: TGTGCCAGCAAAAGGAGTAACACTGAAGCTTTC.

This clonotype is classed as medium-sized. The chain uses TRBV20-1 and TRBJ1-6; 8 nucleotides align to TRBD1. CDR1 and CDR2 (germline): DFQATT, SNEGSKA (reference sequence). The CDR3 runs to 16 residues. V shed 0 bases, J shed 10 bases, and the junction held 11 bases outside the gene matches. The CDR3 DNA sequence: TGCAGTGCTAGAGATTCCAGACAGGGGCCTCCCTCACCCCTCCACTTT. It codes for CSARDSRQGPPSPLHF.

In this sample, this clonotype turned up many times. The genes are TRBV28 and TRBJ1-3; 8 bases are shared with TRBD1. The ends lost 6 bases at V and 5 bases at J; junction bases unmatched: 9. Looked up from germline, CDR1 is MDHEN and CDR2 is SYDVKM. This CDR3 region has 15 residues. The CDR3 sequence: CASSTPDRGRNTIYF. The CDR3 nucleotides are TGTGCCAGCAGCACCCCTGACAGGGGACGAAACACCATATATTTT.

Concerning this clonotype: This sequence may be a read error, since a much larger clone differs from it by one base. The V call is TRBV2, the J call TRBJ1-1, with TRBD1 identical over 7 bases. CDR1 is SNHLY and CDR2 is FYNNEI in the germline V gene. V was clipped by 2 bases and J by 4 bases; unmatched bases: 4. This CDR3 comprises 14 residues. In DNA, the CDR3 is TGTGCCAGCAGTGAAACAGGGGTCGGCACTGAAGCTTTCTTT. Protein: CASSETGVGTEAFF.

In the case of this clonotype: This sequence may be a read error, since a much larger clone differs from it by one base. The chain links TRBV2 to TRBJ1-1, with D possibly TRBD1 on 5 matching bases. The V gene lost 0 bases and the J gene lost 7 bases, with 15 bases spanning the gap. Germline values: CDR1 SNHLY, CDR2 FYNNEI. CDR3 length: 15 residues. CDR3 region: CASSEAVTGTREAFF. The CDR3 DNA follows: TGTGCCAGCAGTGAAGCGGTAACGGGGACCCGTGAAGCTTTCTTT.

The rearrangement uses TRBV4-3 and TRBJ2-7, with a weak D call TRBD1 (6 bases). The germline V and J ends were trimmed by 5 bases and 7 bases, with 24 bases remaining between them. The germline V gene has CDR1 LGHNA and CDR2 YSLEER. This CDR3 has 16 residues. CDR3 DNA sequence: TGCGCCAGCAGCATACGGGACACAAATTACTGGGCTGAGCAGTACTTC. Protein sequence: CASSIRDTNYWAEQYF.

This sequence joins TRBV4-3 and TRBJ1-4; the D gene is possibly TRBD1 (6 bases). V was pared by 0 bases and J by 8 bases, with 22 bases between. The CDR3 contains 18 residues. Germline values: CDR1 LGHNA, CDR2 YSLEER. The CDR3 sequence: CASSQERTARSKNEKLFF. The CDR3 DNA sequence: TGCGCCAGCAGCCAAGAGAGGACAGCACGCTCTAAGAACGAAAAACTGTTTTTT.

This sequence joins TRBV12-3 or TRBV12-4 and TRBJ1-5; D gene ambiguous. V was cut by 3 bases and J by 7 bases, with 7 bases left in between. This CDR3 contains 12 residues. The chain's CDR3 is CASSFGRQPQHF. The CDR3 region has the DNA TGTGCCAGCAGTTTCGGACGACAGCCCCAGCATTTT.

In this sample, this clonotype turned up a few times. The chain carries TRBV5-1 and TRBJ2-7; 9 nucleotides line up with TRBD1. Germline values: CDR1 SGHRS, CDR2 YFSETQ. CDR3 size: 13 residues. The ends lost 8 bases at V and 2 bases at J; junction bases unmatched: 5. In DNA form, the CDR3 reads TGCGCCAGTACGACAGGGGGTACCTACGAGCAGTACTTC. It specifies CASTTGGTYEQYF.

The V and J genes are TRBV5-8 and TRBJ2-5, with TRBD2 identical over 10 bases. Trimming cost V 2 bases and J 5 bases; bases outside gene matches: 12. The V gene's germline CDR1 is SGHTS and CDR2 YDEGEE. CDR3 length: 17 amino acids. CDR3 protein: CASSFTSGMRGEETQYF. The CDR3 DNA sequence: TGTGCCAGCAGCTTTACTAGCGGGATGAGAGGAGAGGAGACCCAGTACTTC.